The entry below gives a single T cell receptor (beta chain) sequence along with its context. The target antigen is unknown. The investigators sampled blood at baseline, at cycle 4 day 1, and at cycle 7 day 1. The data were produced by immunoSEQ multiplex PCR, yet TCRdb's version contains in-frame clones alone and is incomplete. The sample has around 84,000 clones, around nine tenths seen once; the top ten hold about 0.2%. The CDR3 is made up of 15 amino acids. The germline CDR1 and CDR2 sequences are MNHNS and SASEGT. The V and J ends lost 4 bases and 3 bases respectively, with 13 bases between them. The data originate from a study of OX40 agonist ivuxolimab in advanced cancers. The overall study: Each patient was given ivuxolimab into a vein every 2 weeks, at 0.01 to 10 mg/kg. Findings of the study overall: CD4+ and CD8+ blood T cells expanded clonally by week 6 at 0.1 to 3.0 mg/kg. Among some nonresponders, normalized T-cell clonal expansion was also low.

Here the sequenced sample was CD4+ or CD8+ T cells sorted from blood, taken in a trial of the OX40 agonist ivuxolimab. The origin of this receptor is an adult with an advanced solid tumor such as melanoma, head and neck, liver or kidney cancer. The gene calls are TRBV6-1 and TRBJ2-1; D is perhaps TRBD2 (5 bases). The CDR3 DNA follows: TGTGCCAGCAGTGCGCTAGCCGCCCTCTACAATGAGCAGTTCTTC. Residues: CASSALAALYNEQFF.